Listed here are 24 T cell receptor beta chains from one sample, sequenced in a study of cytomegalovirus exposure and HLA in healthy donors. The method was immunoSEQ multiplex PCR; TCRdb's version includes in-frame clones alone and lacks a portion of them. This table has fewer than 200,000 clones, roughly nine tenths appearing once. Sequences were obtained from PBMCs. These receptors were collected from a woman younger than 45 in good health and CMV-seronegative.

This chain uses TRBV6-1 with TRBJ1-5, with D possibly being TRBD1 (6 bases). Trimming took off 7 bases at V and 3 bases at J, with 10 bases between the two ends. The germline gives CDR1 MNHNS, CDR2 SASEGT. The CDR3 extends over 13 amino acids. The CDR3 loop is CASTQGPNQPQHF. In nucleotides, the CDR3 is TGTGCCAGCACTCAGGGGCCCAATCAGCCCCAGCATTTT.

The chain combines TRBV4-1 with TRBJ2-7; D is ambiguous. The length of the CDR3 is 15 residues. Trimming took 5 bases from V and 0 from J, leaving 14 bases between them. Germline CDR1 reads MGHRA; CDR2 reads YSYEKL. In nucleotides, the CDR3 is TGCGCCAGCAGCTTAGCAGGCTCCTACTCCTACGAGCAGTACTTC. Its protein product is CASSLAGSYSYEQYF.

The chain is built from TRBV30 and TRBJ1-4; 8 positions match TRBD1. The CDR3 has 15 residues. CDR1 and CDR2 from the germline V gene are GTSNPN and SVGIG (reference sequence). V lost 3 bases and J lost 2; bases outside the gene matches: 5. CDR3: CAWSGDRGTNEKLFF. The CDR3 bases are TGTGCCTGGAGCGGAGACAGGGGCACTAATGAAAAACTGTTTTTT.

The DNA for the CDR3 is TGTGCCACCAGCAGAGATTCGGGGAATGCTGAAGCTTTCTTT. It codes for CATSRDSGNAEAFF. The chain combines TRBV15 with TRBJ1-1, with D unresolved. This CDR3 has 14 amino acids. Germline lookup yields CDR1 LNHNV and CDR2 YYDKDF (reference sequence). Trimming stripped 0 bases from V and 6 bases from J, with 11 bases between.

This clone was counted once. The gene calls are TRBV28 and TRBJ1-5, with TRBD1 matching 8 bases. Germline assignment: CDR1 MDHEN and CDR2 SYDVKM. V trimming: 9 bases; J trimming: 5 bases; junction bases outside the gene matches: 12. The CDR3 is 15 amino acids. CDR3 sequence: CASGTDRVEHQPQHF. CDR3 bases: TGTGCCAGTGGAACGGACAGGGTCGAACATCAGCCCCAGCATTTT.

This clone is a singleton in its sample. The chain couples TRBV10-3 to TRBJ1-3; D unresolved. Deletions cut 1 base from V and 0 bases from J, with 13 bases between. This CDR3 has 17 residues. Germline CDR1 reads ENHRY; CDR2 reads SYGVKD. For the CDR3, the DNA is TGTGCCATCAGTGAGTACACTAGAACAGACTCTGGAAACACCATATATTTT. It is translated as CAISEYTRTDSGNTIYF.

The gene calls are TRBV9 and TRBJ2-7, with D perhaps TRBD2 (6 bases). The V end was cut by 4 bases, the J end by 6 bases, with 14 bases between. The germline V gene encodes CDR1 SGDLS and CDR2 YYNGEE. The CDR3 spans 13 residues. The CDR3 DNA reads as TGTGCCAGCAGCCCCATGTGGGGAGGCGAGCAGTACTTC. Translating it yields CASSPMWGGEQYF.

This chain joins TRBV7-2 and TRBJ1-2; the D is unclear. CDR1 is SGHTA and CDR2 is FQGNSA in the germline V gene. The V and J ends lost 5 bases and 2 bases respectively, with 12 bases between them. The CDR3 is 14 residues long. The CDR3 nucleotides read TGTGCCAGCAGCCCCGGCGGGATGAACTATGGCTACACCTTC. It encodes CASSPGGMNYGYTF. The variable domain in full, completed from reference TRBV7-2 and TRBJ1-2, reads GAGVSQSPSNKVTEKGKDVELRCDPISGHTALYWYRQSLGQGLEFLIYFQGNSAPDKSGLPSDRFSAERTGGSVSTLTIQRTQQEDSAVYLCASSPGGMNYGYTFGSGTRLTVV.

The V and J genes are TRBV7-8 and TRBJ1-5; no clear D gene. Germline CDR1 SGHVS, CDR2 FQNEAQ. This CDR3 spans 13 amino acids. Trimming took 1 base from V and 5 from J, leaving 6 bases between them. CDR3 protein: CASSLGLDQPQHF. The CDR3 DNA sequence: TGTGCCAGCAGCTTAGGACTCGATCAGCCCCAGCATTTT.

The V and J genes are TRBV5-4 and TRBJ2-1, with a possible D match to TRBD2 (5 bases). The CDR3 runs 13 residues. V lost 1 base and J lost 6, with 8 bases in between. CDR1 is SGHNT and CDR2 is YYREEE in the germline V gene (reference sequence). The CDR3 nucleotides are TGTGCCAGCAGCTTGCCAGGAGGCAATGAGCAGTTCTTC. The encoded protein is CASSLPGGNEQFF.

V is TRBV7-8 and J is TRBJ1-2; D might be TRBD1 (5 bases). The CDR3 loop spans 14 amino acids. From germline, CDR1 is SGHVS and CDR2 FQNEAQ. Trimming took off 5 bases at V and 0 bases at J, with 10 bases between the two ends. In nucleotides, the CDR3 is TGTGCCAGCAGCCTAGACAGAACTAACTATGGCTACACCTTC. Its translation is CASSLDRTNYGYTF.

V and J are TRBV9 and TRBJ1-4, with D possibly being TRBD1 (6 bases). The CDR3 length is 15 residues. Trimming removed 0 bases at V and 7 bases at J, with 13 bases between. CDR1 is SGDLS and CDR2 is YYNGEE in the germline V gene. CDR3 loop: CASSVGGARLEKLFF. CDR3 nucleotides: TGTGCCAGCAGCGTAGGGGGGGCGAGACTTGAAAAACTGTTTTTT.

V gene TRBV2 combines with J gene TRBJ1-5; 8 positions match TRBD1. Germline V gene data show CDR1 as SNHLY and CDR2 as FYNNEI. The CDR3 loop spans 14 amino acids. V lost 6 bases and J lost 4; bases outside the gene matches: 5. The CDR3 DNA follows: TGTGCCAGCAGCGGGACAGGAGAGAATCAGCCCCAGCATTTT. It translates to CASSGTGENQPQHF. Full variable domain (missing parts from reference TRBV2 and TRBJ1-5): EPEVTQTPSHQVTQMGQEVILRCVPISNHLYFYWYRQILGQKVEFLVSFYNNEISEKSEIFDDQFSVERPDGSNFTLKIRSTKLEDSAMYFCASSGTGENQPQHFGDGTRLSIL.

The rearrangement joins TRBV7-8 to TRBJ1-5; the D is unclear. Per the germline V gene, CDR1 is SGHVS and CDR2 is FQNEAQ. There are 15 residues in the CDR3. The ends were cut back, 1 base at V and 7 bases at J, with 14 bases in the middle. CDR3 in amino acids: CASSLVGNSQQPQHF. The CDR3 DNA follows: TGTGCCAGCAGCTTAGTTGGTAACTCGCAGCAGCCCCAGCATTTT.

V usage is TRBV28 and J usage is TRBJ1-1; maybe TRBD1 (5 bases). The CDR3 consists of 14 residues. Germline-derived CDR1 and CDR2 are MDHEN and SYDVKM. The V gene lost 7 bases and the J gene lost 8 bases, with 20 bases spanning the gap. DNA for the CDR3: TGTGCCAGCACCCCGAGAGCGATGGACATAGAAGCTTTCTTT. This codes for CASTPRAMDIEAFF.

V gene TRBV10-3 combines with J gene TRBJ2-5, with D uncertain. CDR3 length: 12 amino acids. V dropped 4 bases and J dropped 5 bases, with 8 bases sitting between them. CDR1 and CDR2 (germline): ENHRY, SYGVKD. CDR3 DNA: TGTGCCATCAGTGCTAGGTGGGAGACCCAGTACTTC. It specifies CAISARWETQYF.

CDR3 amino acids: CASSPSISYNEQFF. The DNA for the CDR3 is TGTGCCAGCAGCCCCTCTATCTCCTACAATGAGCAGTTCTTC. J is TRBJ2-1 and V is TRBV9, with D unresolved. This CDR3 is 14 amino acids long. Germline values: CDR1 SGDLS, CDR2 YYNGEE. Trimming pared 4 bases from V and 0 bases from J, leaving 8 bases between.

The chain is built from TRBV19 and TRBJ1-2; D is possibly TRBD1 (5 bases). The CDR3 totals 13 residues. The germline V gene has CDR1 LNHDA and CDR2 SQIVND (reference sequence). V was clipped by 3 bases and J by 3 bases, with 8 bases between them. CDR3 sequence (DNA): TGTGCCAGTAGTATTCTGACAGACTATGGCTACACCTTC. Protein sequence: CASSILTDYGYTF.

The chain employs TRBV11-2 and TRBJ1-1; D is unclear. Looked up from germline, CDR1 is SGHAT and CDR2 is FQNNGV. This CDR3 contains 18 residues. The V end was cut by 0 bases, the J end by 1 base, with 18 bases between. Written as DNA, the CDR3 is TGTGCCAGCAGCTTAGATCCTCCGTTCGGCATTGGGAACACTGAAGCTTTCTTT. It encodes CASSLDPPFGIGNTEAFF.

This rearrangement joins TRBV4-3 to TRBJ2-7, with D perhaps matching TRBD2 (5 bases). The germline CDR1 and CDR2 sequences are LGHNA and YSLEER. The CDR3 consists of 18 residues. With 2 bases removed from V and 0 bases from J, the gap between germline ends came to 20 bases. As DNA, the CDR3 is TGCGCCAGCAGCCAACAACTTCGGGGTGGCACTCGCTCCTACGAGCAGTACTTC. Protein sequence: CASSQQLRGGTRSYEQYF.

The chain joins TRBV7-9 to TRBJ2-5, with D possibly matching TRBD2 (6 bases). The CDR3 is 15 residues long. Trimming removed 6 bases from V and 2 bases from J, with 16 bases in between. The V gene's germline CDR1 is SEHNR and CDR2 FQNEAQ (reference sequence). This CDR3 is CASSLGGIPQETQYF. DNA of the CDR3: TGTGCCAGCAGTCTCGGAGGGATCCCACAAGAGACCCAGTACTTC. The full variable domain, completed using reference TRBV7-9 and TRBJ2-5, is DTGVSQNPRHKITKRGQNVTFRCDPISEHNRLYWYRQTLGQGPEFLTYFQNEAQLEKSRLLSDRFSAERPKGSFSTLEIQRTEQGDSAMYLCASSLGGIPQETQYFGPGTRLLVL.

The chain combines TRBV6-5 with TRBJ1-5; 8 nucleotides line up with TRBD1. CDR3 length equals 13 residues. CDR1 is MNHEY, CDR2 SVGAGI, per germline. After removal of 6 bases from V and 6 bases from J, the junction contained 4 bases not matched to a gene. CDR3 in amino acids: CASSPGQGQPQHF. The CDR3 nucleotides are TGTGCCAGCAGCCCAGGACAGGGTCAGCCCCAGCATTTT.

CDR3 DNA: TGTGCCATCAGTGAGTCAAATGGTAGCGGGTACGAGCAGTACTTC. This gives the protein CAISESNGSGYEQYF. V gene TRBV10-3 combines with J gene TRBJ2-7, with TRBD2 matching 7 bases. After removal of 0 bases from V and 4 bases from J, the junction contained 6 bases not matched to a gene. The CDR3 totals 15 residues. Germline V gives CDR1 ENHRY, CDR2 SYGVKD.

The rearrangement joins TRBV5-8 to TRBJ1-1; D is uncertain. From germline, CDR1 is SGHTS and CDR2 YDEGEE. Trimming stripped 4 bases from V and 4 bases from J, with 11 bases between. The CDR3 spans 13 residues. CDR3 region: CASSLRGSTEAFF. The DNA of the CDR3 is TGTGCCAGCAGCCTCCGAGGGAGCACTGAAGCTTTCTTT.